A single sample is the source of the 9 T cell receptor beta chains below, sequenced in a study of blood T cell repertoires in COVID-19. Profiling relied on immunoSEQ multiplex PCR, and the TCRdb table lists in-frame clones only, not all of them. The table lists roughly 300,000 clones, around 86% of them singletons. Sequencing was performed on peripheral blood. These receptors all come from a woman aged 60-75 years with active or convalescent COVID-19.

The CDR3 nucleotides read TGCGCCAGCAGCGCCGGGAGCTGGGAGCAGTACTTC. This sequence encodes CASSAGSWEQYF. The chain links TRBV5-1 to TRBJ2-7; TRBD2 might be the D (6 bases). The CDR3 length is 12 residues. Germline-derived CDR1 and CDR2 are SGHRS and YFSETQ. V was clipped by 4 bases and J by 7 bases, with 12 bases between them.

V gene TRBV19 combines with J gene TRBJ2-2; 7 nucleotides agree with TRBD1. V shed 7 bases, J shed 5 bases, and the junction held 1 base outside the gene matches. Per the germline V gene, CDR1 is LNHDA and CDR2 is SQIVND (reference sequence). The CDR3 totals 12 residues. The CDR3 protein is CASTDRTGELFF. DNA of the CDR3: TGTGCCAGTACGGACAGGACCGGGGAGCTGTTTTTT.

V and J are TRBV9 and TRBJ2-5; 12 positions match TRBD2. The CDR3 covers 15 residues. Trimming removed 3 bases from V and 7 bases from J; junction bases left unmatched: 7. Germline CDR1 is SGDLS and CDR2 is YYNGEE. This CDR3 reads CASSDLAGGLGTQYF. CDR3 nucleotides: TGTGCCAGCAGCGATCTAGCGGGGGGGCTGGGGACCCAGTACTTC.

The chain couples TRBV2 to TRBJ2-3, with 11 bases that match TRBD2. The ends lost 7 bases at V and 4 bases at J; junction bases unmatched: 7. CDR3 length equals 15 residues. Germline V CDR1 and CDR2: SNHLY, FYNNEI. The CDR3 bases are TGTGCCAGCACCCTGGATAGCGGGGGGGCAGATACGCAGTATTTT. This encodes CASTLDSGGADTQYF. The entire variable domain, with the rest obtained from reference TRBV2 and TRBJ2-3, is as follows: EPEVTQTPSHQVTQMGQEVILRCVPISNHLYFYWYRQILGQKVEFLVSFYNNEISEKSEIFDDQFSVERPDGSNFTLKIRSTKLEDSAMYFCASTLDSGGADTQYFGPGTRLTVL.

The chain is built from TRBV5-1 and TRBJ2-7; a weak D match, TRBD2 (5 bases). V was trimmed by 4 bases and J by 3 bases, leaving 5 bases between them. The CDR3 has 11 amino acids. Germline CDR1 is SGHRS and CDR2 is YFSETQ. The CDR3, as DNA: TGCGCCAGCAGCGAGGGCTACGAGCAGTACTTC. It translates to CASSEGYEQYF.

This clone was counted at least ten times. The chain recombines TRBV6-5 with TRBJ2-7; TRBD1 might be the D (6 bases). Trimming stripped 6 bases from V and 1 base from J, with 13 bases between. This CDR3 has 14 amino acids. Germline lookup yields CDR1 MNHEY and CDR2 SVGAGI. The DNA of the CDR3 is TGTGCCAGCAGGGGGGCAGGGAGTTCCTACGAGCAGTACTTC. It encodes CASRGAGSSYEQYF.

This sequence joins TRBV7-9 and TRBJ2-7; the match to TRBD1 covers 11 bases. The germline gives CDR1 SEHNR, CDR2 FQNEAQ (reference sequence). J lost 5 bases, V lost 3 bases, and 9 bases had no gene match. The CDR3 extends over 16 amino acids. The CDR3 DNA is TGTGCCAGCAGCTTCCTTTTGGGACAGGGGGTCCACGAGCAGTACTTC. Encoded protein: CASSFLLGQGVHEQYF.

The chain couples TRBV6-4 to TRBJ2-1; 10 bases map to TRBD2. Per germline, CDR1 MRHNA and CDR2 SNTAGT. The CDR3 is 15 amino acids. Trimming at V came to 6 bases and at J to 7 bases, leaving 9 bases not matched to a gene. The CDR3 loop is CASSLTAGGPNEQFF. The CDR3 DNA reads TGTGCCAGCAGCCTGACAGCGGGGGGGCCTAATGAGCAGTTCTTC.

V is TRBV5-1 and J is TRBJ2-4, with D possibly TRBD1 on 6 matching bases. Germline V lookup: CDR1 SGHRS, CDR2 YFSETQ. V shed 4 bases and J shed 9 bases, with 20 bases lying between them. The CDR3 spans 15 residues. The CDR3 is CASSALQGRLSIQYF. CDR3 nucleotides: TGCGCCAGCAGCGCTTTACAGGGTCGGCTTTCCATTCAGTACTTC.